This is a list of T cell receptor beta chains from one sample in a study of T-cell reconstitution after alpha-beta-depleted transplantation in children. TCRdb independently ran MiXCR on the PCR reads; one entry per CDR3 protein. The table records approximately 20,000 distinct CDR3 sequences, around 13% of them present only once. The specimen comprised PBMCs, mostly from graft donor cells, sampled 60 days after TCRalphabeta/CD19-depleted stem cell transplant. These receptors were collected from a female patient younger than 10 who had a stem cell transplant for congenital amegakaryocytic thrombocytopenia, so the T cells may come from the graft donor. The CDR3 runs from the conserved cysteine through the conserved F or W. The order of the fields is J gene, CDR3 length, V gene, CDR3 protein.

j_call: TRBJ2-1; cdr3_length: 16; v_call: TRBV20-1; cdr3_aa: CSARSSGAPGANEQFF
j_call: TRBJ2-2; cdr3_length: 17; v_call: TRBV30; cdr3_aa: CAGSTRGQGVRTGELFF
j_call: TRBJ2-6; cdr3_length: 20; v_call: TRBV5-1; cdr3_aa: CASSLAMRGPLLSGANVLTF
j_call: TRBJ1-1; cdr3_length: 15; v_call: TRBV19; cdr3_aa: CASTPLRAMNTEAFF
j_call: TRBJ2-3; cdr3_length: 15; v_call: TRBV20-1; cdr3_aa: CSAYLPGLAPDTQYF
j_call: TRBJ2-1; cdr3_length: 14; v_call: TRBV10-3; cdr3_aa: CAISESSSGNEQFF
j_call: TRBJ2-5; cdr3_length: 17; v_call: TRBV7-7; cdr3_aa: CASSFGRSSGFQETQYF
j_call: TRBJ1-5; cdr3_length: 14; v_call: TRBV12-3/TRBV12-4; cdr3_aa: CASSLTGAGQPQHF
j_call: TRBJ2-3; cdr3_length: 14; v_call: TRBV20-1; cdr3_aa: CSARLAGVTDTQYF
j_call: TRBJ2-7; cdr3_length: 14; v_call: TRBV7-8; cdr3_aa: CASSLGSRGYEQYF
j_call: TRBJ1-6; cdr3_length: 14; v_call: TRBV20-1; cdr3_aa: CSARDAGNNSPLHF
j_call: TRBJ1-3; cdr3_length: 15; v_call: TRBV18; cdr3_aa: CASSPQRYQAGTIYF
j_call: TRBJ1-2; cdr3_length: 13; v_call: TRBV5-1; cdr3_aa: CASRYRGGYGYTF
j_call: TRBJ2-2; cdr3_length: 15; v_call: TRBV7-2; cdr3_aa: CASSLNRLSPGELFF
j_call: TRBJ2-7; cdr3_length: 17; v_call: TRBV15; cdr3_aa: CATSRGPGTSDTYEQYF
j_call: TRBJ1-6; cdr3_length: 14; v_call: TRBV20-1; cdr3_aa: CSARDRGSGSPLHF
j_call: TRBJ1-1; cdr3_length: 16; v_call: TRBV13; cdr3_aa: CASSLVRGQGNTEAFF
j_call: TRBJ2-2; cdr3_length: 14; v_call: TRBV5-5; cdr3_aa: CASSGGTDTGELFF
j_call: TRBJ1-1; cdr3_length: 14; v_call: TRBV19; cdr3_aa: CASSIGGGAGEAFF
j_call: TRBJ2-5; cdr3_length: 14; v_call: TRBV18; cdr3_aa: CASSPGAGQETQYF
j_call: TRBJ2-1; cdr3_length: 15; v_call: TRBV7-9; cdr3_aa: CASSRKDDSYNEQFF